This TCR beta chain was sequenced in a study of T cell repertoires in cytomegalovirus infection. Of note for this clonotype: Its target is not known.

The CDR3 covers 13 residues. The V end lost 3 bases, the J end lost 8 bases, and 14 bases lay between the germline ends. Germline CDR1 reads DFQATT; CDR2 reads SNEGSKA (reference sequence). TCRdb itself ran the reads through MiXCR, one entry per CDR3 protein. The sample gives 450,000 to 650,000 distinct CDR3 sequences, almost 40% of which show up once; about half is in the top ten. Specimen: cultured PBMCs, collected from culture after CMV antigen stimulation. The chain carries TRBV20-1 and TRBJ2-1; weak D call: TRBD2 (5 bases). The sequence derives from a human donor in good health (CMV status not recorded). Some clones in this sample may be carry-over from other donors' samples. The CDR3 DNA sequence: TGCAGTGCTAGGTTCACTAGGAGCGATGAGCAGTTCTTC. Translation gives CSARFTRSDEQFF.